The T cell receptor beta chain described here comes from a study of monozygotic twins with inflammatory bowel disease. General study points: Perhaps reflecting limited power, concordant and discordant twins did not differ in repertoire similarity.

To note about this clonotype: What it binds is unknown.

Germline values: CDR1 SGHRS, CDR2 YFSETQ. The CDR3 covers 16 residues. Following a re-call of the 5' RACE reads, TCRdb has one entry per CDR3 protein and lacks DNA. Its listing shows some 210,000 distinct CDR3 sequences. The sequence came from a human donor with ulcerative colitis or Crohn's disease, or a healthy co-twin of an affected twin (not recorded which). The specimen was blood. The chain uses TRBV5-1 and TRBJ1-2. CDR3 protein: CASSMRPGLQSGGYTF.